These 17 T cell receptor beta chains were all obtained from the same sample, sequenced in a study of OX40 agonist ivuxolimab in advanced cancers. The protocol was immunoSEQ multiplex PCR, while the TCRdb copy is restricted to in-frame clones and leaves out a portion. The table lists some 39,000 clones, 80% to 90% of them singletons. The sequenced sample was CD4+ or CD8+ T cells sorted from blood, obtained in a trial of the OX40 agonist ivuxolimab. Receptor source: an adult with an advanced solid tumor such as melanoma, head and neck, liver or kidney cancer.

V gene TRBV19 combines with J gene TRBJ1-5, with TRBD1 matching 7 bases. From germline, CDR1 is LNHDA and CDR2 SQIVND (reference sequence). The CDR3 has 17 amino acids. The V gene end was trimmed by 3 bases and the J gene end by 6 bases; junction bases not matched to a gene: 14. The CDR3 here is CASSMDRSEVFFQPQHF. DNA of the CDR3: TGTGCCAGTAGTATGGACAGGTCTGAGGTATTTTTTCAGCCCCAGCATTTT.

The chain employs TRBV7-8 and TRBJ1-1; D is unclear. The CDR3 has 15 amino acids. Per the germline V gene, CDR1 is SGHVS and CDR2 is FQNEAQ. Trimming removed 1 base at V and 1 base at J, with 10 bases between. CDR3 DNA: TGTGCCAGCAGCTTAGGACGGACCTCGAACACTGAAGCTTTCTTT. It encodes CASSLGRTSNTEAFF.

The chain recombines TRBV4-2 with TRBJ2-5; 15 bases are a match to TRBD2. V dropped 5 bases and J dropped 5; count of bases not matched to a gene: 12. The germline gives CDR1 LGHNA, CDR2 YNFKEQ. This CDR3 has 18 residues. CDR3 amino acids: CASSYIYGLAGGGETQYF. In DNA form, the CDR3 reads TGTGCCAGCAGCTACATTTACGGACTAGCGGGAGGGGGGGAGACCCAGTACTTC.

This clone was counted once. V and J are TRBV5-4 and TRBJ1-4; no reliable D call. In germline, CDR1 is SGHNT, CDR2 YYREEE (reference sequence). Trimming left V 1 base short and J 5 bases short, with 9 bases between. The CDR3 runs to 14 residues. In nucleotides, the CDR3 is TGTGCCAGCAGCTTGCCCCCGGGGAATGAAAAACTGTTTTTT. Amino acids: CASSLPPGNEKLFF.

The J gene is TRBJ1-1, the V gene TRBV6-1; D may be TRBD1 (6 bases). Trimming removed 4 bases at V and 4 bases at J, with 16 bases between. Germline V lookup: CDR1 MNHNS, CDR2 SASEGT. The CDR3 has 15 residues. Written as DNA, the CDR3 is TGTGCCAGCAGTGCCCCCGGGACATTTTCCACTGAAGCTTTCTTT. It encodes CASSAPGTFSTEAFF.

This chain joins TRBV7-6 and TRBJ2-1; 7 bases align to TRBD2. Germline values: CDR1 SGHVS, CDR2 FNYEAQ. The CDR3 extends over 17 amino acids. Trimming cost V 5 bases and J 6 bases; bases outside gene matches: 16. The CDR3 DNA follows: TGTGCCAGCAGCCCCCGAGCCACCGCGGGAGCAGGCAATGAGCAGTTCTTC. Amino acid sequence: CASSPRATAGAGNEQFF.

This sequence joins TRBV10-1 and TRBJ2-5; 13 nucleotides agree with TRBD2. V lost 6 bases to trimming and J lost 2 bases; unmatched junction nucleotides: 9. CDR1 WNHNN and CDR2 SYGVQD come from the germline V gene (reference sequence). This CDR3 spans 17 amino acids. The CDR3 DNA reads TGCGCCAGCAGCTCCGGACTAGCGGGAGTAGGACAAGAGACCCAGTACTTC. Its protein is CASSSGLAGVGQETQYF.

V and J are TRBV6-7 and TRBJ1-1, with a weak D call TRBD1 (6 bases). TRBV6-7 carries the ORF label, with uncertain function. The CDR3 length is 16 residues. V was shortened by 2 bases and J by 0 bases, with 13 bases between the two germline ends. Written as DNA, the CDR3 is TGTGCCAGCAGTTACCCCAGGCAGGGGATGAACACTGAAGCTTTCTTT. Residues: CASSYPRQGMNTEAFF.

The chain links TRBV11-2 to TRBJ2-4; 9 bases match TRBD1. This CDR3 contains 15 residues. Germline assignment: CDR1 SGHAT and CDR2 FQNNGV. J gave up 6 bases and V 1 base, and 4 bases lay outside the gene matches. CDR3 DNA: TGTGCCAGCAGCTTAGCCGGGGACAGGGCAAACATTCAGTACTTC. Translating it yields CASSLAGDRANIQYF.

The chain links TRBV6-6 to TRBJ2-7, with unresolved D. The CDR3 runs 12 residues. The germline V gene has CDR1 MNHNY and CDR2 SVGAGI (reference sequence). With 4 bases removed from V and 3 bases from J, the gap between germline ends came to 7 bases. The CDR3 loop is CASSLRFYEQYF. In DNA form, the CDR3 reads TGTGCCAGCAGTTTAAGATTCTACGAGCAGTACTTC.

This chain uses TRBV6-1 with TRBJ2-2, with TRBD1 matching 8 bases. Looked up from germline, CDR1 is MNHNS and CDR2 is SASEGT. There are 14 residues in the CDR3. Unmatched junction bases numbered 9, after V lost 9 bases and J lost 6 bases. The CDR3 DNA is TGTGCCAGTCCCAATTACAGGGGGGCCGGGGAGCTGTTTTTT. Translated: CASPNYRGAGELFF.

A single count supports this clone. V usage is TRBV9 and J usage is TRBJ1-4, with a possible D match to TRBD1 (6 bases). The V gene's germline CDR1 is SGDLS and CDR2 YYNGEE. V shed 4 bases and J shed 0 bases, with 13 bases lying between them. The CDR3 is 16 residues long. The CDR3 DNA follows: TGTGCCAGCAGCCCTAGGGGGGCTCCAACTAATGAAAAACTGTTTTTT. It codes for CASSPRGAPTNEKLFF.

The CDR3 protein is CASSSPLVLDEQYF. In DNA, the CDR3 is TGTGCCAGCAGTTCCCCACTGGTTCTGGACGAGCAGTACTTC. This sequence joins TRBV28 and TRBJ2-7; D uncertain. Germline V CDR1 and CDR2: MDHEN, SYDVKM. V was cut by 4 bases and J by 5 bases, with 15 bases left in between. The CDR3 has 14 amino acids. The full variable domain, in which reference TRBV28 and TRBJ2-7 provide the parts outside the CDR3, is DVKVTQSSRYLVKRTGEKVFLECVQDMDHENMFWYRQDPGLGLRLIYFSYDVKMKEKGDIPEGYSVSREKKERFSLILESASTNQTSMYLCASSSPLVLDEQYFGPGTRLTVT.

The gene calls are TRBV4-2 and TRBJ2-6; the match to TRBD2 covers 9 bases. From germline, CDR1 is LGHNA and CDR2 YNFKEQ. The CDR3 runs to 17 residues. V shed 1 base and J 1 base; nucleotides not matched to a gene: 2. For the CDR3, the DNA is TGTGCCAGCAGCCAAGGGCGGGGGGGTTCTGGGGCCAACGTCCTGACTTTC. Its protein product is CASSQGRGGSGANVLTF.

The CDR3: CASSYGQRRTEAFF. The CDR3 DNA sequence: TGTGCCAGCAGTTACGGGCAGCGGAGGACTGAAGCTTTCTTT. This chain uses TRBV6-5 with TRBJ1-1; D gene ambiguous. The germline CDR1 and CDR2 sequences are MNHEY and SVGAGI. The CDR3 consists of 14 residues. V shed 2 bases and J shed 5 bases, with 12 bases lying between them.

This clone occurred once. This may be a read error: a much more frequent sequence differs by one nucleotide. The chain employs TRBV4-1 and TRBJ1-1, with D uncertain. The V and J ends lost 0 bases and 6 bases respectively, with 8 bases between them. Germline loops: CDR1 MGHRA, CDR2 YSYEKL. There are 13 residues in the CDR3. The CDR3 region has the DNA TGCGCCAGCAGCCAAGATTTAGGAGCTGAAGCTTTCTTT. As protein: CASSQDLGAEAFF.

This clone was observed a handful of times. The chain uses TRBV9 and TRBJ1-1; a weak D match, TRBD1 (5 bases). The CDR3 has 14 amino acids. The germline V gene has CDR1 SGDLS and CDR2 YYNGEE. Trimming stripped 1 base from V and 0 bases from J, with 7 bases between. The CDR3 sequence is CASSVRQMNTEAFF. CDR3 in DNA: TGTGCCAGCAGCGTAAGACAGATGAACACTGAAGCTTTCTTT.